This T cell receptor beta chain originates from a study of blood T cell repertoires in COVID-19. Study as a whole: Acute and convalescent COVID-19 samples came from the United States, Italy and Spain. The cDNA or gDNA used as material had been derived from T cells, B-cell-depleted T cells, or PBMCs.

Original data processing: Amplified reference gene primers provided the basis for estimating nucleated cell counts. Assay used: immunoSEQ multiplex PCR; TCRdb lists only in-frame clones, some missing. D and trimming come from the DNA, and the V and J calls and clone size come from that table. This sample yields a few hundred thousand clones, of which 85% are seen a single time; approximately 3.7% belongs to the top ten. Germline assignment: CDR1 SGHTA and CDR2 FQGTGA. The CDR3 loop spans 15 amino acids. Trimming stripped 4 bases from V and 2 bases from J, with 12 bases between. Sequencing was carried out using peripheral blood. The receptor's source is a woman aged 18-35 years with acute or convalescent COVID-19. The chain joins TRBV7-3 to TRBJ1-3; perhaps TRBD1 as D (6 bases). The CDR3 DNA reads as TGTGCCAGCAGCTCCTTAAACAGGGCTGGAAACACCATATATTTT. It translates to CASSSLNRAGNTIYF.